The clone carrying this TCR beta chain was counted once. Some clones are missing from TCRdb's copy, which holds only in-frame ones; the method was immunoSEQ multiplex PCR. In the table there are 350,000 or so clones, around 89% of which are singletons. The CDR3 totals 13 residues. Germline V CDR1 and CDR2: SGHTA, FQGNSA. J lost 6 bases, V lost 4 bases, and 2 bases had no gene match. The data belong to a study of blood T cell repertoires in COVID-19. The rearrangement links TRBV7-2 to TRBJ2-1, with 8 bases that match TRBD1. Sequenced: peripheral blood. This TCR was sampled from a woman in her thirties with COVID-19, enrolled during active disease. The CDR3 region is CASSSTGVNEQFF. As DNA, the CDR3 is TGTGCCAGCAGCTCGACAGGGGTCAATGAGCAGTTCTTC.